Each of the 22 T cell receptor beta chains below was sequenced from the same sample in a study of blood T cell repertoires in COVID-19. TCRdb keeps only in-frame clones here, not all; method: immunoSEQ multiplex PCR. The sample includes around 120,000 clones, roughly 81% seen only once; the top ten take approximately 2.1%. Sequencing was carried out using peripheral blood. The origin of the receptors is a human donor in a cohort sampled during active COVID-19.

In its sample, this clone was seen once. This sequence joins TRBV18 and TRBJ1-1; 10 positions agree with TRBD1. V trimming: 6 bases; J trimming: 8 bases; junction bases outside the gene matches: 9. The CDR3 is 14 amino acids. Germline V gives CDR1 KGHSH, CDR2 LQKENI. CDR3 DNA: TGTGCCAGCTCGCCGACAGGGGGCGATTCCGAAGCTTTCTTT. Amino acid sequence: CASSPTGGDSEAFF.

This chain's CDR3 is CASSQGEWGANYGYTF. DNA of the CDR3: TGTGCCAGCAGCCAGGGGGAATGGGGCGCTAACTATGGCTACACCTTC. The chain recombines TRBV6-6 with TRBJ1-2; TRBD1 matches at 7 bases. CDR1 and CDR2 (germline): MNHNY, SVGAGI (reference sequence). This CDR3 comprises 16 residues. The V and J ends lost 6 bases and 0 bases, in that order; junction bases with no gene match: 10.

The chain uses TRBV2 and TRBJ1-3, with D hard to call. The CDR3 consists of 17 residues. CDR1 is SNHLY and CDR2 is FYNNEI in the germline V gene. Trimming removed 4 bases at V and 2 bases at J, with 18 bases between. The chain's CDR3 is CASSVGQLAEAGNTIYF. The CDR3 DNA reads TGTGCCAGCAGTGTCGGTCAGCTGGCTGAGGCTGGAAACACCATATATTTT.

This clone was recorded a few times. This sequence joins TRBV28 and TRBJ1-1; possibly TRBD1 for D (5 bases). The CDR3 is 14 amino acids. CDR1 and CDR2 from the germline V gene are MDHEN and SYDVKM. Trimming took off 6 bases at V and 4 bases at J, with 15 bases between the two ends. The CDR3 sequence is CASSIRGVGTEAFF. The CDR3 region has the DNA TGTGCCAGCAGCATACGGGGGGTCGGCACTGAAGCTTTCTTT.

The chain joins TRBV12-2 to TRBJ2-7; the table gives TRBD2 as D, unverified against the DNA. TRBV12-2 is a recognized pseudogene. The CDR3 spans 15 residues. CDR3 sequence (DNA): TGTGCAAGTCGGTGCGGGACTAGCGGCTCCTACGAGCAGTACTTC. Encoded protein: CASRCGTSGSYEQYF.

This clone was seen a single time. The V call is TRBV7-9, the J call TRBJ2-1; 7 bases map to TRBD2. CDR1 SEHNR and CDR2 FQNEAQ come from the germline V gene (reference sequence). The CDR3 runs to 17 residues. With 4 bases clipped from V and 0 bases from J, the junction kept 9 bases outside the gene matches. CDR3 loop: CASSWDYRVSSYNEQFF. In nucleotides, the CDR3 is TGTGCCAGCAGCTGGGACTACCGAGTAAGCTCCTACAATGAGCAGTTCTTC.

The chain links TRBV7-2 to TRBJ2-5; TRBD1 aligns across 7 bases. This CDR3 is built from 13 residues. Trimming removed 4 bases from V and 2 bases from J; junction bases left unmatched: 1. Germline loops: CDR1 SGHTA, CDR2 FQGNSA. In DNA form, the CDR3 reads TGTGCCAGCAGCTCGGGACAGCAAGAGACCCAGTACTTC. Its protein product is CASSSGQQETQYF.

The rearrangement uses TRBV29-1 and TRBJ2-7; possible D gene TRBD1, 6 bases. The germline CDR1 and CDR2 sequences are SQVTM and ANQGSEA. Between the trimmed V and J ends, which lost 7 bases and 5 bases, there was a span of 15 bases. The CDR3 is 12 amino acids. The CDR3 nucleotides read TGCAGCGCCGCGCCAAGGGGGAACGAGCAGTACTTC. Translated: CSAAPRGNEQYF.

This chain uses TRBV5-1 with TRBJ2-5, with 9 bases aligning to TRBD1. The CDR3 consists of 15 residues. J gave up 5 bases and V 4 bases, and 9 bases lay outside the gene matches. Germline V lookup: CDR1 SGHRS, CDR2 YFSETQ. The CDR3 sequence: CASSEGQGHLETQYF. CDR3 DNA: TGCGCCAGCAGCGAGGGACAGGGCCACTTGGAGACCCAGTACTTC.

V usage is TRBV28 and J usage is TRBJ2-1; 9 nucleotides line up with TRBD2. This CDR3 has 14 residues. Germline-derived CDR1 and CDR2 are MDHEN and SYDVKM. V lost 2 bases to trimming and J lost 10 bases; unmatched junction nucleotides: 6. CDR3 DNA sequence: TGTGCCAGCAGTTTAGCGGGGGGGATAAGGGAGCAGTTCTTC. This sequence encodes CASSLAGGIREQFF.

The J gene is TRBJ1-4, the V gene TRBV21-1. TRBV21-1 is a documented pseudogene. The CDR3 spans 16 residues. The chain's CDR3 is CASSKAYGGVNEKLFF. CDR3 in DNA: TGTGCCAGCAGCAAAGCCTACGGGGGGGTTAATGAAAAACTGTTTTTT.

The chain uses TRBV18 and TRBJ2-5; 11 nucleotides agree with TRBD2. The junction had 4 bases not matched to a gene; V was cut back by 0 bases and J by 1 base. CDR1 is KGHSH and CDR2 is LQKENI in the germline V gene. CDR3 length: 17 amino acids. The CDR3 nucleotides are TGTGCCAGCTCACCACCGGTAGCGGGGGGGATCCAAGAGACCCAGTACTTC. Translated: CASSPPVAGGIQETQYF.

The chain uses TRBV6-5 and TRBJ2-1, with TRBD2 matching 10 bases. Germline loops: CDR1 MNHEY, CDR2 SVGAGI. This CDR3 comprises 14 residues. V was clipped by 10 bases and J by 0 bases; unmatched bases: 3. In nucleotides, the CDR3 is TGTGCCACCACTAGCGGGAACTCCTACAATGAGCAGTTCTTC. Protein product: CATTSGNSYNEQFF.

The rearrangement uses TRBV10-3 and TRBJ2-1, with 9 bases that match TRBD2. The ends lost 5 bases at V and 4 bases at J; junction bases unmatched: 3. Germline CDR1 is ENHRY and CDR2 is SYGVKD. This CDR3 is built from 14 residues. The CDR3 DNA is TGTGCCATCAGTAATAGCGGGGGTTACAATGAGCAGTTCTTC. It translates to CAISNSGGYNEQFF.

The chain carries TRBV6-6 and TRBJ1-4; D gene ambiguous. Germline lookup yields CDR1 MNHNY and CDR2 SVGAGI (reference sequence). Between the trimmed V and J ends, which lost 5 bases and 2 bases, there was a span of 15 bases. The CDR3 sequence is 16 residues long. DNA of the CDR3: TGTGCCAGCAGTCGAGCCCCGTGGGAGACTAATGAAAAACTGTTTTTT. Its translation: CASSRAPWETNEKLFF.

The chain combines TRBV11-1 with TRBJ1-5, with D possibly matching TRBD1 (5 bases). V was trimmed by 1 base and J by 11 bases, leaving 12 bases between them. The CDR3 has 13 amino acids. The germline CDR1 and CDR2 sequences are SGHAT and FQDESV (reference sequence). CDR3 in DNA: TGTGCCAGCAGCTTAGACAGGCTCGGATCCCAGCATTTT. Translated, it gives CASSLDRLGSQHF.

The chain couples TRBV18 to TRBJ2-7; D might be TRBD2 (6 bases). Germline lookup yields CDR1 KGHSH and CDR2 LQKENI. The CDR3 spans 15 residues. V lost 5 bases and J 2 bases, leaving 16 bases between the germline ends. The CDR3 DNA is TGTGCCAGCTCAAGCCGGGACTCGCAAACCTACGAGCAGTACTTC. Protein: CASSSRDSQTYEQYF.

This chain uses TRBV30 with TRBJ1-1; the D is unclear. Looked up from germline, CDR1 is GTSNPN and CDR2 is SVGIG (reference sequence). The CDR3 has 12 residues. V lost 4 bases, J lost 0 bases, and 6 bases lay in between. CDR3 nucleotide sequence: TGTGCCTGGACCTTTATGAACACTGAAGCTTTCTTT. Residues: CAWTFMNTEAFF.

The chain recombines TRBV11-2 with TRBJ2-7; 12 bases are a match to TRBD1. The germline CDR1 and CDR2 sequences are SGHAT and FQNNGV. This CDR3 contains 15 residues. With V trimmed by 4 bases and J by 5 bases, 6 bases remained unmatched. The CDR3 sequence is CASSSRDRGRNEQYF. The CDR3 bases are TGTGCCAGCAGCTCCCGGGACAGGGGGCGCAACGAGCAGTACTTC.

The rearrangement links TRBV11-2 to TRBJ2-7; 7 bases align to TRBD2. The CDR3 spans 15 residues. In germline, CDR1 is SGHAT, CDR2 FQNNGV. Trimming cost V 1 base and J 6 bases; bases outside gene matches: 9. The CDR3 DNA reads TGTGCCAGCAGCTTAGCAGCGGGGCAGAACCCCGAGCAGTACTTC. This codes for CASSLAAGQNPEQYF.

J is TRBJ1-1 and V is TRBV4-3; possibly TRBD1 for D (5 bases). CDR1 and CDR2 from the germline V gene are LGHNA and YSLEER. V dropped 2 bases and J dropped 0 bases, with 10 bases sitting between them. The CDR3 spans 15 residues. CDR3 in amino acids: CASSQRQIMNTEAFF. The CDR3 nucleotides are TGCGCCAGCAGCCAAAGACAGATAATGAACACTGAAGCTTTCTTT.

The rearrangement joins TRBV5-4 to TRBJ2-1; 14 bases line up with TRBD2. Germline loops: CDR1 SGHNT, CDR2 YYREEE (reference sequence). CDR3 length equals 19 residues. Trimming at V came to 4 bases and at J to 2 bases, leaving 11 bases not matched to a gene. CDR3 loop: CASSGGTSGSRRAYNEQFF. In DNA, the CDR3 is TGTGCCAGCAGCGGAGGGACTAGCGGGAGTCGTAGGGCCTACAATGAGCAGTTCTTC.